One and the same sample provided the 32 T cell receptor beta chains below, sequenced in a study of blood T cell repertoires in COVID-19. Method: immunoSEQ multiplex PCR; TCRdb's copy keeps in-frame clones and lacks some. The table has 200,000 to 300,000 clones, roughly 80% seen once. Input material: peripheral blood. The receptors here all came from a woman over 75 with acute or convalescent COVID-19.

The count of this clone is one. CDR3 bases: TGCAGCGTCGATGGCCGAGGACAGGGCCCAGCGGACTACAATGAGCAGTTCTTC. This translates into CSVDGRGQGPADYNEQFF. This chain uses TRBV29-1 with TRBJ2-1; 8 bases line up with TRBD1. V gave up 6 bases and J gave up 3 bases; unmatched junction bases: 19. Germline V gene sequence: CDR1 SQVTM, CDR2 ANQGSEA. This CDR3 comprises 18 residues.

This clone came up a few times. The rearrangement links TRBV7-3 to TRBJ1-2, with D uncertain. The CDR3 loop spans 13 amino acids. Germline V CDR1 and CDR2: SGHTA, FQGTGA. V lost 2 bases, J lost 7 bases, and 11 bases lay in between. DNA of the CDR3: TGTGCCAGCAGCTTAGAGCATTTATCTGGCTACACCTTC. The encoded protein is CASSLEHLSGYTF.

DNA of the CDR3: TGTGCCATCGGGACAGATGAAGCTTTCTTT. Its translation: CAIGTDEAFF. V is TRBV10-3 and J is TRBJ1-1; 7 bases are shared with TRBD1. Germline trimming cut 8 bases from V and 7 bases from J; bases unmatched to any gene: 1. The germline V gene encodes CDR1 ENHRY and CDR2 SYGVKD. The CDR3 is 10 residues long.

In its sample, this clone was seen many times. This chain uses TRBV2 with TRBJ1-6; D unclear. The CDR3 is made up of 13 amino acids. Germline assignment: CDR1 SNHLY and CDR2 FYNNEI. V lost 2 bases and J lost 10, with 9 bases in between. CDR3 amino acids: CASSESGVSPLHF. The CDR3 DNA reads TGTGCCAGCAGTGAAAGCGGGGTGTCACCCCTCCACTTT.

The rearrangement links TRBV13 to TRBJ2-7, with a tentative D call TRBD1 (6 bases). Trimming shortened V by 3 bases and J by 4 bases, and 13 bases separated the two germline ends. Per germline, CDR1 PRHDT and CDR2 FYEKMQ (reference sequence). The CDR3 runs 14 residues. The CDR3 here is CASSFRDNYYEQYF. In nucleotides, the CDR3 is TGTGCCAGCAGCTTCCGGGACAACTATTACGAGCAGTACTTC.

V and J are TRBV7-9 and TRBJ2-3; D is unclear. Trimming pared 2 bases from V and 6 bases from J, leaving 6 bases between. CDR1 SEHNR and CDR2 FQNEAQ come from the germline V gene (reference sequence). This CDR3 spans 12 amino acids. In DNA, the CDR3 is TGTGCCAGCAGCTTAACAGAGGATACGCAGTATTTT. This translates into CASSLTEDTQYF.

The chain links TRBV19 to TRBJ2-5; TRBD2 is a possible D gene (6 bases). The germline gives CDR1 LNHDA, CDR2 SQIVND (reference sequence). This CDR3 comprises 13 residues. The V and J ends lost 7 bases and 6 bases respectively, with 15 bases between them. The CDR3 coding sequence is TGTGCCAGTACCGCGGCGGGACGGCAGACCCAGTACTTC. This translates into CASTAAGRQTQYF.

This chain links TRBV9 with TRBJ1-3, with 7 bases matching TRBD1. The CDR3 is 15 residues long. Per the germline V gene, CDR1 is SGDLS and CDR2 is YYNGEE. The V and J ends lost 3 bases and 0 bases, in that order; junction bases with no gene match: 3. CDR3 bases: TGTGCCAGCAGCGCAGGGACAGTCTCTGGAAACACCATATATTTT. It is translated as CASSAGTVSGNTIYF.

The V gene is TRBV5-1, the J gene TRBJ2-7, with TRBD2 matching over 14 bases. CDR1 SGHRS and CDR2 YFSETQ come from the germline V gene. The CDR3 runs 15 residues. J was trimmed by 5 bases and V by 5 bases; bases with no gene match: 6. In DNA form, the CDR3 reads TGCGCCAGCAGTTCCGGACTAGCGGGAGGTAACGAGCAGTACTTC. Its protein is CASSSGLAGGNEQYF.

The rearrangement uses TRBV6-5 and TRBJ1-1; 8 bases fit TRBD1. Losses at the gene ends were 5 bases for V and 1 base for J; bases not matched to a gene: 6. The length of the CDR3 is 15 residues. Germline loops: CDR1 MNHEY, CDR2 SVGAGI. For the CDR3, the DNA is TGTGCCAGCAGTAGGATGGGACAGGCGAACACTGAAGCTTTCTTT. It yields the protein CASSRMGQANTEAFF.

This clone was observed a single time. In nucleotides, the CDR3 is TGTGCCAGCAGGGAGATCGGGACAGGCTTTGAGCAGTTCTTC. This sequence encodes CASREIGTGFEQFF. J is TRBJ2-1 and V is TRBV25-1, with TRBD1 matching over 8 bases. CDR3 length equals 14 residues. The germline V gene has CDR1 MGHDK and CDR2 SYGVNS. With V trimmed by 6 bases and J by 9 bases, 10 bases remained unmatched.

V and J are TRBV6-1 and TRBJ2-3; 7 bases agree with TRBD2. CDR3 size: 14 residues. V was clipped by 3 bases and J by 2 bases; unmatched bases: 2. CDR1 is MNHNS and CDR2 is SASEGT in the germline V gene. CDR3 DNA: TGTGCCAGCAGTGAGGGGGGGATCACAGATACGCAGTATTTT. This sequence encodes CASSEGGITDTQYF.

This clone was seen only once. This rearrangement joins TRBV5-5 to TRBJ2-1; 8 bases agree with TRBD2. In germline, CDR1 is SGHKS, CDR2 YYEKEE (reference sequence). The ends lost 5 bases at V and 0 bases at J; junction bases unmatched: 13. The CDR3 covers 18 residues. CDR3: CASSSSGSTSYSYNEQFF. The CDR3 nucleotides read TGTGCCAGCAGTTCGAGCGGGAGTACTTCATACTCCTACAATGAGCAGTTCTTC. Combining the CDR3 with reference TRBV5-5 and TRBJ2-1 gives the whole variable domain DAGVTQSPTHLIKTRGQQVTLRCSPISGHKSVSWYQQVLGQGPQFIFQYYEKEERGRGNFPDRFSARQFPNYSSELNVNALLLGDSALYLCASSSSGSTSYSYNEQFFGPGTRLTVL.

J is TRBJ1-1 and V is TRBV3-1 (or the pseudogene TRBV3-2); TRBD1 matches at 7 bases. This CDR3 has 15 amino acids. The J segment lost 0 bases and the V segment lost 0 bases, leaving 1 base of the junction unmatched. From germline, CDR1 is LGHDT and CDR2 YNNKEL (reference sequence). The CDR3 is CASSQETGLNTEAFF. In nucleotides, the CDR3 is TGTGCCAGCAGCCAAGAGACAGGGTTGAACACTGAAGCTTTCTTT.

The rearrangement links TRBV21-1 to TRBJ1-4. TRBV21-1 is given as a pseudogene. CDR3 size: 16 residues. The CDR3 DNA follows: TGTGCCAGCTTTTCCCCCCCGCACTCAACTAATGAAAAACTGTTTTTT. This sequence encodes CASFSPPHSTNEKLFF.

This rearrangement joins TRBV27 to TRBJ2-6; 8 bases are a match to TRBD1. CDR1 is MNHEY, CDR2 SMNVEV, per germline (reference sequence). V gave up 1 base and J gave up 3 bases; unmatched junction bases: 11. CDR3 length equals 19 residues. Here the CDR3 reads CASSLYFLGQGVGANVLTF. The CDR3 DNA is TGTGCCAGCAGTTTATATTTTTTAGGACAGGGAGTTGGGGCCAACGTCCTGACTTTC.

The chain recombines TRBV6-1 with TRBJ2-2; D may be TRBD1 (6 bases). In germline, CDR1 is MNHNS, CDR2 SASEGT. The CDR3 is 16 amino acids. V gave up 2 bases and J gave up 5 bases, with 15 bases separating them. CDR3 DNA sequence: TGTGCCAGCAGTGAATTCCCACAGGGCTATACCGGGGAGCTGTTTTTT. It is translated as CASSEFPQGYTGELFF.

This clone has just one count. The rearrangement links TRBV5-3 to TRBJ1-2; 9 bases align to TRBD1. TRBV5-3 is an ORF, with its function uncertain. V dropped 8 bases and J dropped 5; count of bases not matched to a gene: 19. CDR3 size: 17 residues. The DNA for the CDR3 is TGTGCCAGCCATTCCCTCGTCTTACAGGGGGCGAATTATGGCTACACCTTC. Encoded protein: CASHSLVLQGANYGYTF.

CDR3 amino acids: CASSLGGGEETQYF. CDR3 in DNA: TGTGCCAGCAGCTTAGGCGGGGGAGAAGAGACCCAGTACTTC. The chain employs TRBV5-4 and TRBJ2-5; TRBD2 matches 7 bases. J lost 3 bases, V lost 2 bases, and 4 bases had no gene match. Germline CDR1 SGHNT, CDR2 YYREEE (reference sequence). The CDR3 is 14 amino acids.

The V and J genes are TRBV5-4 and TRBJ1-6; TRBD1 might be the D (6 bases). This CDR3 is built from 17 residues. Looked up from germline, CDR1 is SGHNT and CDR2 is YYREEE (reference sequence). With 0 bases removed from V and 9 bases from J, the gap between germline ends came to 19 bases. CDR3 region: CASSLGSLGAGSSPLHF. Written as DNA, the CDR3 is TGTGCCAGCAGCTTGGGCTCGTTGGGGGCAGGGAGTTCACCCCTCCACTTT. The full variable domain, its missing parts supplied by reference TRBV5-4 and TRBJ1-6, is ETGVTQSPTHLIKTRGQQVTLRCSSQSGHNTVSWYQQALGQGPQFIFQYYREEENGRGNFPPRFSGLQFPNYSSELNVNALELDDSALYLCASSLGSLGAGSSPLHFGNGTRLTVT.

The rearrangement links TRBV5-1 to TRBJ1-2; TRBD1 matches at 9 bases. This CDR3 contains 15 residues. The V gene's germline CDR1 is SGHRS and CDR2 YFSETQ. The ends lost 0 bases at V and 8 bases at J; junction bases unmatched: 8. The CDR3 region is CASSLASRDRDGYTF. As DNA, the CDR3 is TGCGCCAGCAGCTTGGCGAGCCGGGACAGGGACGGCTACACCTTC.

About this clone itself: Additional DNA sequences in this sample encode the identical CDR3. The V call is TRBV3-1 (or the pseudogene TRBV3-2), the J call TRBJ2-3; 10 bases align to TRBD2. Losses at the gene ends were 4 bases for V and 1 base for J; bases not matched to a gene: 5. This CDR3 contains 16 residues. The germline gives CDR1 LGHDT, CDR2 YNNKEL (reference sequence). The CDR3 coding sequence is TGTGCCAGCAGCCTCAGAGGGACTAGCGGCACAGATACGCAGTATTTT. Translated: CASSLRGTSGTDTQYF.

The rearrangement uses TRBV6-1 and TRBJ2-1; 7 bases fit TRBD1. This CDR3 region has 15 residues. The V segment lost 2 bases and the J segment 4 bases; nucleotides outside the gene matches: 5. Germline V lookup: CDR1 MNHNS, CDR2 SASEGT. The CDR3 coding sequence is TGTGCCAGCAGTGAAATAACAGGGGATTACAATGAGCAGTTCTTC. Its protein product is CASSEITGDYNEQFF.

The chain is built from TRBV3-1 (or the pseudogene TRBV3-2) and TRBJ1-2; no reliable D call. The CDR3 has 14 residues. Per the germline V gene, CDR1 is LGHDT and CDR2 is YNNKEL (reference sequence). Trimming pared 4 bases from V and 3 bases from J, leaving 12 bases between. DNA of the CDR3: TGTGCCAGCAGCCTGGGCCTGGGAGACTATGGCTACACCTTC. Its translation: CASSLGLGDYGYTF.

The gene calls are TRBV9 and TRBJ2-7; 9 bases fit TRBD1. The CDR3 sequence is 15 residues long. V was pared by 6 bases and J by 5 bases, with 12 bases of the junction left unmatched. Per germline, CDR1 SGDLS and CDR2 YYNGEE. This CDR3 is CASTERDREWDEQYF. The CDR3 DNA reads as TGTGCCAGCACCGAGCGGGACAGGGAATGGGACGAGCAGTACTTC.

The gene calls are TRBV2 and TRBJ1-6; TRBD1 might be the D (6 bases). The CDR3 spans 14 residues. V lost 2 bases and J lost 5, with 7 bases in between. Germline loops: CDR1 SNHLY, CDR2 FYNNEI. CDR3: CASSETGHNSPLHF. CDR3 sequence (DNA): TGTGCCAGCAGTGAAACAGGGCATAATTCACCCCTCCACTTT.

The gene calls are TRBV5-6 and TRBJ2-7, with D tentatively TRBD1 (5 bases). Trimming removed 2 bases at V and 6 bases at J, with 9 bases between. Germline V CDR1 and CDR2: SGHDT, YYEEEE. The CDR3 contains 12 residues. The chain's CDR3 is CASSLGVFEQYF. The CDR3 region has the DNA TGTGCCAGCAGCTTAGGGGTATTCGAGCAGTACTTC.

This rearrangement joins TRBV5-1 to TRBJ1-2, with 9 bases matching TRBD1. This CDR3 contains 14 residues. Germline lookup yields CDR1 SGHRS and CDR2 YFSETQ. The junction had 2 bases not matched to a gene; V was cut back by 0 bases and J by 5 bases. CDR3 bases: TGCGCCAGCAGCTTGGGACAGGGGGAGTATGGCTACACCTTC. Translated, it gives CASSLGQGEYGYTF.

V usage is TRBV18 and J usage is TRBJ2-5; D gene uncertain. There are 11 residues in the CDR3. Germline V gene sequence: CDR1 KGHSH, CDR2 LQKENI. V lost 2 bases and J lost 5, with 3 bases in between. CDR3 DNA sequence: TGTGCCAGCTCACCAGCGGAGACCCAGTACTTC. As protein: CASSPAETQYF.

The chain recombines TRBV2 with TRBJ1-1; D gene ambiguous. Between the trimmed V and J ends, which lost 1 base and 0 bases, there was a span of 9 bases. There are 15 residues in the CDR3. Germline assignment: CDR1 SNHLY and CDR2 FYNNEI. The CDR3 region is CASSEGPVLNTEAFF. The DNA for the CDR3 is TGTGCCAGCAGTGAAGGTCCTGTATTGAACACTGAAGCTTTCTTT.

V is TRBV7-2 and J is TRBJ2-2; D ambiguous. The CDR3 consists of 16 residues. The V end was cut by 2 bases, the J end by 4 bases, with 14 bases between. Looked up from germline, CDR1 is SGHTA and CDR2 is FQGNSA. CDR3 in amino acids: CASSLPAARITGELFF. CDR3 nucleotide sequence: TGTGCCAGCAGCTTACCGGCGGCGCGTATCACCGGGGAGCTGTTTTTT. The full variable domain, rest sourced from reference TRBV7-2 and TRBJ2-2, is GAGVSQSPSNKVTEKGKDVELRCDPISGHTALYWYRQSLGQGLEFLIYFQGNSAPDKSGLPSDRFSAERTGGSVSTLTIQRTQQEDSAVYLCASSLPAARITGELFFGEGSRLTVL.

The rearrangement uses TRBV7-2 and TRBJ2-1; tentative D call: TRBD2 (5 bases). Deletions cut 5 bases from V and 10 bases from J, with 21 bases between. The CDR3 covers 15 residues. The germline CDR1 and CDR2 sequences are SGHTA and FQGNSA. CDR3 DNA: TGTGCCAGCAGCCAGCTAGCCCCCGGGGTCAGCGAGCAGTTCTTC. Translating it yields CASSQLAPGVSEQFF.